The 18 T cell receptor beta chains reported below all come from one sample, sequenced in a study of shared clonotypes between healthy human individuals. Here immunoSEQ multiplex PCR was the method, and the copy in TCRdb shows in-frame clones only, minus some. This table holds 2 million to 2.5 million clones, approximately 95% found once. Sequencing was carried out using naive CD4+ T cells from PBMCs. Documented subset: CD45RA+ positively selected. The origin of the receptors is a man aged 18 to 35 in good health. Some clones in this sample may be carry-over from other donors' samples.

The V and J genes are TRBV7-2 and TRBJ2-3; TRBD2 aligns across 10 bases. The J segment lost 8 bases and the V segment lost 5 bases, leaving 4 bases of the junction unmatched. Germline CDR1 is SGHTA and CDR2 is FQGNSA. CDR3 length equals 13 residues. This CDR3 reads CASSPRLAGTQYF. In DNA form, the CDR3 reads TGTGCCAGCAGCCCCCGACTAGCGGGTACGCAGTATTTT. The whole variable domain, filled in from reference TRBV7-2 and TRBJ2-3, reads GAGVSQSPSNKVTEKGKDVELRCDPISGHTALYWYRQSLGQGLEFLIYFQGNSAPDKSGLPSDRFSAERTGGSVSTLTIQRTQQEDSAVYLCASSPRLAGTQYFGPGTRLTVL.

The chain couples TRBV28 to TRBJ1-5; TRBD1 agrees at 8 bases. CDR1 is MDHEN and CDR2 is SYDVKM in the germline V gene. V trimming: 4 bases; J trimming: 7 bases; junction bases outside the gene matches: 6. This CDR3 comprises 14 residues. CDR3 protein: CASSSAGGGQPQHF. The DNA of the CDR3 is TGTGCCAGCAGTTCCGCAGGGGGCGGGCAGCCCCAGCATTTT.

The V and J genes are TRBV5-5 and TRBJ1-5; D is undetermined. The germline V and J ends were trimmed by 4 bases and 5 bases, with 10 bases remaining between them. The CDR3 totals 13 residues. Germline loops: CDR1 SGHKS, CDR2 YYEKEE (reference sequence). For the CDR3, the DNA is TGTGCCAGCAGCCGGGCCCCCGATCAGCCCCAGCATTTT. It translates to CASSRAPDQPQHF.

This clone was seen a single time. The chain couples TRBV30 to TRBJ2-1; D is undetermined. Germline values: CDR1 GTSNPN, CDR2 SVGIG (reference sequence). The CDR3 is made up of 12 amino acids. With 3 bases removed from V and 9 bases from J, the gap between germline ends came to 12 bases. The CDR3 is CAWSLRPSEQFF. Here the CDR3 DNA reads TGTGCCTGGAGCCTTCGGCCTAGTGAGCAGTTCTTC.

This chain uses TRBV7-8 with TRBJ2-3; D uncertain. Germline V gives CDR1 SGHVS, CDR2 FQNEAQ. The CDR3 consists of 10 residues. V gave up 10 bases and J gave up 3 bases, with 5 bases separating them. Here the CDR3 DNA reads TGTGCCATCGGAACAGATACGCAGTATTTT. Protein sequence: CAIGTDTQYF.

This clone appeared a few times. This chain joins TRBV11-2 and TRBJ2-7; D gene uncertain. CDR1 SGHAT and CDR2 FQNNGV come from the germline V gene. V lost 3 bases and J lost 3, with 6 bases in between. The CDR3 spans 12 residues. The CDR3 DNA reads TGTGCCAGCAGCTTCACGGGCTACGAGCAGTACTTC. Translating it yields CASSFTGYEQYF.

This chain connects TRBV27 to TRBJ2-7; 7 bases align to TRBD1. After removal of 5 bases from V and 3 bases from J, the junction contained 13 bases not matched to a gene. The CDR3 is made up of 16 amino acids. Germline V gene data show CDR1 as MNHEY and CDR2 as SMNVEV (reference sequence). DNA for the CDR3: TGTGCCAGCAGTCCACCCCCGGGACAGAGTTTCTACGAGCAGTACTTC. It translates to CASSPPPGQSFYEQYF.

This chain joins TRBV18 and TRBJ2-7; D is possibly TRBD1 (5 bases). Per the germline V gene, CDR1 is KGHSH and CDR2 is LQKENI. V lost 4 bases, J lost 2 bases, and 9 bases lay in between. The CDR3 covers 13 residues. CDR3 sequence: CASSQGRAYEQYF. In nucleotides, the CDR3 is TGTGCCAGCTCACAGGGCAGGGCCTACGAGCAGTACTTC.

To note about this clone: The sample contains more than one DNA sequence encoding this CDR3. The rearrangement uses TRBV15 and TRBJ2-7; 11 positions agree with TRBD2. V gave up 5 bases and J gave up 4 bases; unmatched junction bases: 7. CDR1 is LNHNV and CDR2 is YYDKDF in the germline V gene (reference sequence). This CDR3 contains 15 residues. For the CDR3, the DNA is TGTGCCACCAGCCCCCGACTAGCGGGGCCTTACGAGCAGTACTTC. This translates into CATSPRLAGPYEQYF. Filled out from reference TRBV15 and TRBJ2-7, the complete variable domain reads DAMVIQNPRYQVTQFGKPVTLSCSQTLNHNVMYWYQQKSSQAPKLLFHYYDKDFNNEADTPDNFQSRRPNTSFCFLDIRSPGLGDTAMYLCATSPRLAGPYEQYFGPGTRLTVT.

V gene TRBV7-8 combines with J gene TRBJ2-7; D may be TRBD2 (5 bases). Germline V CDR1 and CDR2: SGHVS, FQNEAQ. The CDR3 contains 11 residues. V was shortened by 5 bases and J by 7 bases, with 9 bases between the two germline ends. The CDR3 here is CASSRTSEQYF. In DNA form, the CDR3 reads TGTGCCAGCAGCCGAACTAGTGAGCAGTACTTC.

The chain combines TRBV10-1 with TRBJ2-3; D remains unclear. CDR1 and CDR2 (germline): WNHNN, SYGVQD (reference sequence). This CDR3 comprises 13 residues. Trimming shortened V by 0 bases and J by 4 bases, and 5 bases separated the two germline ends. The CDR3 loop is CASSESSPDTQYF. The CDR3 region has the DNA TGCGCCAGCAGTGAGTCCAGCCCAGATACGCAGTATTTT.

The chain recombines TRBV9 with TRBJ1-3; D is possibly TRBD1 (5 bases). The germline V gene has CDR1 SGDLS and CDR2 YYNGEE. Between the trimmed V and J ends, which lost 4 bases and 4 bases, there was a span of 21 bases. The CDR3 runs 17 residues. CDR3 region: CASSPQARAPGGNTIYF. The CDR3 nucleotides are TGTGCCAGCAGCCCTCAGGCCAGGGCCCCAGGGGGAAACACCATATATTTT.

The chain carries TRBV27 and TRBJ2-5, with D possibly called TRBD1 or TRBD2 (5 bases each). CDR1 and CDR2 (germline): MNHEY, SMNVEV (reference sequence). With 5 bases removed from V and 6 bases from J, the gap between germline ends came to 19 bases. The length of the CDR3 is 15 residues. The CDR3 reads CASSLPSGTAKTQYF. CDR3 coding DNA: TGTGCCAGCAGTCTACCCTCCGGGACCGCAAAGACCCAGTACTTC.

Points on this clone: In the same sample, other DNA sequences code for this CDR3. This sequence joins TRBV28 and TRBJ1-1; perhaps TRBD1 as D (5 bases). Trimming took off 4 bases at V and 1 base at J, with 7 bases between the two ends. Per germline, CDR1 MDHEN and CDR2 SYDVKM. The CDR3 sequence is 13 residues long. The CDR3 sequence is CASSYRRNTEAFF. The DNA of the CDR3 is TGTGCCAGCAGTTACAGGAGGAACACTGAAGCTTTCTTT. Full variable domain (missing parts from reference TRBV28 and TRBJ1-1): DVKVTQSSRYLVKRTGEKVFLECVQDMDHENMFWYRQDPGLGLRLIYFSYDVKMKEKGDIPEGYSVSREKKERFSLILESASTNQTSMYLCASSYRRNTEAFFGQGTRLTVV.

The chain carries TRBV7-9 and TRBJ2-3, with D possibly called TRBD1 or TRBD2 (6 bases each). CDR3 length: 15 amino acids. CDR1 and CDR2 (germline): SEHNR, FQNEAQ (reference sequence). V shed 3 bases and J shed 1 base, with 11 bases lying between them. This CDR3 is CASSLSGARTDTQYF. In nucleotides, the CDR3 is TGTGCCAGCAGCTTGTCGGGGGCCCGCACAGATACGCAGTATTTT.

The chain combines TRBV7-8 with TRBJ2-6, with unresolved D. The CDR3 length is 15 residues. Between the trimmed V and J ends, which lost 1 base and 2 bases, there was a span of 6 bases. Germline values: CDR1 SGHVS, CDR2 FQNEAQ. In DNA, the CDR3 is TGTGCCAGCAGCTTAGGGTTCGCTGGGGCCAACGTCCTGACTTTC. Translated: CASSLGFAGANVLTF. The full variable domain, rest sourced from reference TRBV7-8 and TRBJ2-6, is GAGVSQSPRYKVAKRGQDVALRCDPISGHVSLFWYQQALGQGPEFLTYFQNEAQLDKSGLPSDRFFAERPEGSVSTLKIQRTQQEDSAVYLCASSLGFAGANVLTFGAGSRLTVL.

The chain joins TRBV7-2 to TRBJ2-1; TRBD2 agrees at 8 bases. This CDR3 is built from 18 residues. Germline V gene sequence: CDR1 SGHTA, CDR2 FQGNSA. V lost 5 bases to trimming and J lost 10 bases; unmatched junction nucleotides: 22. The CDR3 nucleotides read TGTGCCAGCAGCCAAACACCCGGCGGTAGCGGGGTCGAGGAGGAGCAGTTCTTC. Its protein product is CASSQTPGGSGVEEEQFF.

Only one count was recorded for this clone. The chain recombines TRBV18 with TRBJ2-3; D may be TRBD1 (8 bases). The CDR3 runs 14 residues. V gave up 4 bases and J gave up 5 bases, with 13 bases separating them. The germline V gene has CDR1 KGHSH and CDR2 LQKENI. The CDR3 reads CASSRNRGGDTQYF. DNA of the CDR3: TGTGCCAGCTCACGGAACAGGGGGGGAGATACGCAGTATTTT. The full variable domain, completed using reference TRBV18 and TRBJ2-3, is NAGVMQNPRHLVRRRGQEARLRCSPMKGHSHVYWYRQLPEEGLKFMVYLQKENIIDESGMPKERFSAEFPKEGPSILRIQQVVRGDSAAYFCASSRNRGGDTQYFGPGTRLTVL.